This entry describes one TCR beta chain. No antigen is known for it. The ends were cut back, 6 bases at V and 2 bases at J, with 13 bases in the middle. The CDR3 totals 13 residues. Looked up from germline, CDR1 is SQVTM and CDR2 is ANQGSEA. Central memory, naive, regulatory and stem cell-like memory CD4+ cells were sorted by CD45RO/CCR7/CD25/CD127/CD95/CD27. The data were obtained in a study of beta chain features in type 1 diabetes. Study-wide findings and caveats: Researchers cautioned that cDNA sequencing could over-represent cells with high TCR expression. In all four CD4+ subsets, TCRB CDR3 length was significantly, moderately reduced in type 1 diabetes.

The isolated RNA, all of it, was reverse transcribed, so expressed TCRB transcripts were what got sequenced. Measured with immunoSEQ multiplex PCR; TCRdb has only the in-frame clones, and not every one. The sample holds around 600,000 clones, 12% seen once. This receptor was obtained from a man aged 25 to 45 with type 1 diabetes. The sequenced material came from naive CD4+ T cells from blood. V gene TRBV29-1 combines with J gene TRBJ1-1, with D unresolved. The CDR3 region is CSVYGVLNTEAFF. Here the CDR3 DNA reads TGCAGCGTGTACGGGGTTCTCAACACTGAAGCTTTCTTT.